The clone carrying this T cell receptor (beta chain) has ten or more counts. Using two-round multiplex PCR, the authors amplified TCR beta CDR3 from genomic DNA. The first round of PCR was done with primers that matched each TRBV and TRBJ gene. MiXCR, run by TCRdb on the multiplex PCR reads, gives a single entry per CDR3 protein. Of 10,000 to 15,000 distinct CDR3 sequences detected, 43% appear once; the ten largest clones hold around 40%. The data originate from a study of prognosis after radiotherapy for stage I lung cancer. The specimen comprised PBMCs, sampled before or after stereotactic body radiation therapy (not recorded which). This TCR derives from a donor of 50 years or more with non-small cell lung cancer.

In DNA, the CDR3 is TGTGCCAGCAGTTTGCAGGGGGTTGAAAAACTGTTTTTT. It specifies CASSLQGVEKLFF. This sequence joins TRBV27 and TRBJ1-4; 7 bases agree with TRBD1. The CDR3 covers 13 residues. V shed 3 bases, J shed 7 bases, and the junction held 2 bases outside the gene matches. CDR1 is MNHEY, CDR2 SMNVEV, per germline (reference sequence).